The 19 T cell receptor beta chains listed next were all sequenced from one sample in a study of Ad26.COV2.S vaccination and SARS-CoV-2 variants. Treatment of the sample: 15 to 20 received Ad26.COV2.S at low or high dose, single or two shots; about 5 received placebo; per-sample allocation not given. The study sampled participants on day 63 after the first vaccine or placebo injection. Clones were sequenced by immunoSEQ multiplex PCR, and TCRdb holds only the in-frame ones, with some missing. The table shows roughly 350,000 clones, with 75% to 90% occurring only once. The sequenced sample was peripheral blood, obtained in a trial of Ad26.COV2.S vaccine versus placebo. Receptors were obtained from a person aged 18-65 years who received the Ad26.COV2.S COVID-19 vaccine or a placebo.

The chain couples TRBV5-1 to TRBJ1-1; TRBD1 agrees at 8 bases. Losses at the gene ends were 4 bases for V and 8 bases for J; bases not matched to a gene: 16. The CDR3 runs 16 residues. CDR1 is SGHRS, CDR2 YFSETQ, per germline. CDR3 residues: CASSQLASGTGIEAFF. CDR3 coding DNA: TGCGCCAGCAGCCAACTTGCATCAGGGACAGGAATAGAAGCTTTCTTT.

This chain links TRBV27 with TRBJ2-5, with D perhaps given as TRBD1 or TRBD2 (6 bases each). This CDR3 is 13 amino acids long. V was cut by 6 bases and J by 5 bases, with 13 bases left in between. Per the germline V gene, CDR1 is MNHEY and CDR2 is SMNVEV (reference sequence). CDR3 loop: CASRGGSWETQYF. In DNA, the CDR3 is TGTGCCAGCAGGGGGGGCTCATGGGAGACCCAGTACTTC.

The V gene is TRBV21-1, the J gene TRBJ2-1; TRBD1 reflects the table's D call only, with no check against the DNA. TRBV21-1 is assigned pseudogene status. The CDR3 length is 16 residues. The CDR3 region has the DNA TGTGCCAGCATCAGGGAGCGGACAGGGATCTACAATGAGCAGTTCTTC. Translated: CASIRERTGIYNEQFF.

This clone has only a few counts. The V call is TRBV2, the J call TRBJ2-3; D is unresolved. Trimming cost V 2 bases and J 0 bases, with 9 bases left between them. The CDR3 spans 15 residues. Germline V CDR1 and CDR2: SNHLY, FYNNEI. CDR3 DNA sequence: TGTGCCAGCAGTGAACAGTCCACTAGCACAGATACGCAGTATTTT. It specifies CASSEQSTSTDTQYF.

The chain carries TRBV4-3 and TRBJ2-1; the match to TRBD2 covers 11 bases. V was pared by 4 bases and J by 9 bases, with 8 bases of the junction left unmatched. This CDR3 contains 15 residues. In germline, CDR1 is LGHNA, CDR2 YSLEER. The chain's CDR3 is CASSPTSGGTGEQFF. The CDR3 DNA follows: TGCGCCAGCAGCCCCACTAGCGGGGGCACTGGTGAGCAGTTCTTC.

The chain is built from TRBV7-8 and TRBJ1-6; possibly TRBD1 for D (6 bases). The CDR3 extends over 16 amino acids. In germline, CDR1 is SGHVS, CDR2 FQNEAQ. V lost 0 bases and J lost 9, with 15 bases in between. The CDR3 DNA is TGTGCCAGCAGCTTAGCGCCCCAGGGGTTCGTTTCACCCCTCCACTTT. Amino acid sequence: CASSLAPQGFVSPLHF.

The chain joins TRBV11-2 to TRBJ2-1; weak D call: TRBD2 (5 bases). This CDR3 contains 12 residues. The germline gives CDR1 SGHAT, CDR2 FQNNGV. The ends were cut back, 0 bases at V and 10 bases at J, with 7 bases in the middle. CDR3 sequence: CASSLDRREQFF. CDR3 sequence (DNA): TGTGCCAGCAGCTTAGATCGGAGGGAGCAGTTCTTC.

The chain has TRBV29-1 and TRBJ1-2; the match to TRBD1 covers 7 bases. The CDR3 contains 13 residues. Germline trimming cut 6 bases from V and 2 bases from J; bases unmatched to any gene: 6. Germline V gene sequence: CDR1 SQVTM, CDR2 ANQGSEA. CDR3 region: CSVQGGENYGYTF. CDR3 in DNA: TGCAGCGTCCAGGGGGGGGAGAACTATGGCTACACCTTC.

The V gene is TRBV28, the J gene TRBJ2-7; D is unresolved. The CDR3 is 14 residues long. Per germline, CDR1 MDHEN and CDR2 SYDVKM. Trimming left V 4 bases short and J 4 bases short, with 14 bases between. The CDR3 region is CASSWADNLYEQYF. Here the CDR3 DNA reads TGTGCCAGCAGTTGGGCAGATAACCTATACGAGCAGTACTTC.

V gene TRBV4-2 combines with J gene TRBJ1-1; no reliable D call. The V and J ends lost 6 bases and 2 bases respectively, with 13 bases between them. The CDR3 extends over 14 amino acids. Germline V gene lookup returns CDR1 LGHNA and CDR2 YNFKEQ. CDR3 amino acids: CASSRELFNTEAFF. The DNA for the CDR3 is TGTGCCAGCAGTCGGGAGCTATTCAACACTGAAGCTTTCTTT.

V and J are TRBV7-5 and TRBJ2-5. TRBV7-5 is a recognized pseudogene. The CDR3 is made up of 14 amino acids. The chain's CDR3 is CAPRRTIVEETQYF. Written as DNA, the CDR3 is TGTGCCCCCCGACGGACGATCGTGGAAGAGACCCAGTACTTC.

The rearrangement links TRBV7-2 to TRBJ2-7; D may be TRBD1 (6 bases). Germline V lookup: CDR1 SGHTA, CDR2 FQGNSA. Trimming took 1 base from V and 0 from J, leaving 10 bases between them. The CDR3 is 15 amino acids. For the CDR3, the DNA is TGTGCCAGCAGCTTAGGGACAGTAATCTCCTACGAGCAGTACTTC. Residues: CASSLGTVISYEQYF.

V and J are TRBV11-2 and TRBJ1-4, with 9 nucleotides matching TRBD1. CDR1 and CDR2 (germline): SGHAT, FQNNGV. V trimming: 5 bases; J trimming: 7 bases; junction bases outside the gene matches: 11. The CDR3 is 16 residues long. The CDR3 region has the DNA TGTGCCAGCAGCCAAATCACAGGGGGCGGGGGTGAAAAACTGTTTTTT. Residues: CASSQITGGGGEKLFF.

This chain joins TRBV6-2 or TRBV6-3 and TRBJ1-6; 9 positions agree with TRBD1. The CDR3 spans 18 residues. Germline V gene data show CDR1 as MNHEY and CDR2 as SVGEGT. V was pared by 4 bases and J by 6 bases, with 13 bases of the junction left unmatched. The CDR3 DNA sequence: TGTGCCAGCAGTTCATACGCCGGGACAGGGACCGGTAATTCACCCCTCCACTTT. Translation: CASSSYAGTGTGNSPLHF.

The chain uses TRBV7-6 and TRBJ2-2; 7 bases agree with TRBD1. Germline loops: CDR1 SGHVS, CDR2 FNYEAQ. This CDR3 region has 15 residues. The trim removed 1 base at V and 3 bases at J, leaving 2 bases unmatched. The CDR3 is CASSLGDSYTGELFF. DNA for the CDR3: TGTGCCAGCAGCTTAGGGGACAGCTACACCGGGGAGCTGTTTTTT.

There are a few counts of this clone. This chain uses TRBV14 with TRBJ2-2; a weak D match, TRBD2 (5 bases). This CDR3 is 16 amino acids long. Germline V gene lookup returns CDR1 SGHDN and CDR2 FVKESK. Trimming pared 4 bases from V and 4 bases from J, leaving 16 bases between. DNA of the CDR3: TGTGCCAGCAGCCCCAGGACGGTTGCGGGCACCGGGGAGCTGTTTTTT. Translated, it gives CASSPRTVAGTGELFF.

This chain connects TRBV5-4 to TRBJ2-3, with D unclear. The V end lost 5 bases, the J end lost 2 bases, and 6 bases lay between the germline ends. The CDR3 totals 12 residues. Germline CDR1 SGHNT, CDR2 YYREEE (reference sequence). The CDR3 loop is CASRSNTDTQYF. The DNA of the CDR3 is TGTGCCAGCAGATCAAACACAGATACGCAGTATTTT.

This clone was recorded once. The chain carries TRBV5-1 and TRBJ2-3; D remains ambiguous. This CDR3 comprises 14 residues. The V gene's germline CDR1 is SGHRS and CDR2 YFSETQ. V shed 7 bases and J shed 0 bases, with 12 bases lying between them. The CDR3 sequence is CASGLGSSTDTQYF. Here the CDR3 DNA reads TGCGCCAGCGGCCTGGGCAGTAGCACAGATACGCAGTATTTT.

The V gene is TRBV5-1, the J gene TRBJ2-7; no firm D call. CDR1 and CDR2 (germline): SGHRS, YFSETQ. This CDR3 has 12 amino acids. Trimming left V 4 bases short and J 3 bases short, with 8 bases between. For the CDR3, the DNA is TGCGCCAGCAGCGGCAACGACTACGAGCAGTACTTC. It encodes CASSGNDYEQYF.